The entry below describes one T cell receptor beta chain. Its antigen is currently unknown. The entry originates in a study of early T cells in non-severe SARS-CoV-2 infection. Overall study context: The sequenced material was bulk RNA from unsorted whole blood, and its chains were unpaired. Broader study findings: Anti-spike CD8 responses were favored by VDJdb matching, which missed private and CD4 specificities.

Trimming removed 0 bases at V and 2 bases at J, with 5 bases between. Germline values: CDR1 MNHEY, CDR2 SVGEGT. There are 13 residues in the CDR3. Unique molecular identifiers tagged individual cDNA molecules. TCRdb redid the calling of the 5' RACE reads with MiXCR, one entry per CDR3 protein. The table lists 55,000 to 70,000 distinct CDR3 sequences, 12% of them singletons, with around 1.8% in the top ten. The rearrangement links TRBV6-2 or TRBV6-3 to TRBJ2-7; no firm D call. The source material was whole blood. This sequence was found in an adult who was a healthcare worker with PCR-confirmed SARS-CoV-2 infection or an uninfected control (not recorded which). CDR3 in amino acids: CASSYSVTYEQYF. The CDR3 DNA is TGTGCCAGCAGTTACTCGGTCACCTACGAGCAGTACTTC.